The T cell receptor (beta chain) under discussion was sequenced for a study of tissue T cells after allogeneic stem cell transplantation. In its sample, this clone was seen a few times. What it binds is unknown. Gene names refer to mouse genes. This CDR3 is also generated by other DNA sequences in the sample. Study-wide findings and caveats: Across patients, clones rarely overlapped, yet motif clusters were shared tissue-specifically.

The time point is: mouse harvest day 7 after allogeneic transplant. Each mouse received 10^7 T-cell-depleted marrow cells plus 10^6 splenic CD5+ T cells by tail vein. Mice had MHC-mismatched B6 into BALB/c GVHD, sampled day 7 or 14. Survey-depth TCRbeta CDR3 sequencing reported V/J genes and productive frequencies. Sequencing used immunoSEQ multiplex PCR; TCRdb keeps in-frame clones, though not all of them. Of around 6,500 clones listed, about half are singletons. The TCR comes from a female BALB/c mouse given C57BL/6 T cells with graft-versus-host disease after an allogeneic hematopoietic cell transplant. The sample comprised gut tissue.

The CDR3 is CASSLGAANTGQLYF. The CDR3 bases that were read are TGTGCCAGCAGTCTGGGGGCCGCAAACACCGGGCAGCTCTAC. The chain uses TRBV26 and TRBJ2-2; D assignment may be TRBD1 or TRBD2 (5 bases each). With the read ending 1 residue before the CDR3 end, the germline J gene is used to fill in that end. Per germline, CDR1 KGHPV and CDR2 FQNQEV (reference sequence). Trimming shortened V by 2 bases and J by 0 bases, and 7 bases separated the two germline ends. The CDR3 loop spans 15 amino acids.